The sequence of this TCR beta chain was determined in a study of human T cells and chemical hapten exposure. Study summary: Sensitization was performed using 2% DPC on a 2 cm by 2 cm upper inner arm skin site.

Study conclusions and caveats: Sensitization with DPC brought no change to TCRs above 1 in 1000 in frequency. Patch test score rose with PT1 expanded TCR count, significant at thresholds 8, 16 and 32, not 4.

TCRdb re-called the RACE reads through MiXCR, storing one row per CDR3 protein. The sample has around 300,000 distinct CDR3 sequences, almost 8% seen once. CDR1 is LGHDT, CDR2 YNNKEL, per germline (reference sequence). The CDR3 spans 13 residues. Losses at the gene ends were 6 bases for V and 5 bases for J; bases not matched to a gene: 6. Time point in this sample: pre-sensitization, week 0. Specified treatment: therapeutic diphenylcyclopropenone sensitization with weekly scalp DPC. Sample donors consisted of patients with alopecia, aged 18 to 70 years, who were suitable for DPC. About this clonotype: Its antigen is still unknown.

The sample was whole blood, taken in connection with sensitization to the hapten diphenylcyclopropenone (DPC). The rearrangement links TRBV3-1 to TRBJ1-1; 7 bases are shared with TRBD1. The receptor was isolated from a man younger than 30 with alopecia areata. Some clones in this sample may be carry-over from other donors' samples. This CDR3 reads CASRLNRGTEAFF. The CDR3 DNA reads as TGTGCCAGCAGACTTAACAGGGGAACTGAAGCTTTCTTT.